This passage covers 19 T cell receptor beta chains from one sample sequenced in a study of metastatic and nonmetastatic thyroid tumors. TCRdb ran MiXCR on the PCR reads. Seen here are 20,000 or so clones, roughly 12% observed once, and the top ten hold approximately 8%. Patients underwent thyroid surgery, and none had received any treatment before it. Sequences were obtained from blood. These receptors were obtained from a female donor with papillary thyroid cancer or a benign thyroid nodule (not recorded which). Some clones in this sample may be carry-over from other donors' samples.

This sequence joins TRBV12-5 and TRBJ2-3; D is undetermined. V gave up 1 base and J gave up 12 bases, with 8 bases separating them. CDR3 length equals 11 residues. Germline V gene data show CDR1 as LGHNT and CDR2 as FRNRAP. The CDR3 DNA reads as TGTGCTAGTGGTTTGGAAACATTTCAGTATTTT. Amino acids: CASGLETFQYF.

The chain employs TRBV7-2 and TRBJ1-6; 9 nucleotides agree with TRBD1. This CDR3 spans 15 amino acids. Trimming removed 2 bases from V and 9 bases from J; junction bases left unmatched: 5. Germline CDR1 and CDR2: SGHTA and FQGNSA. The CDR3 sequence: CASSLQGQGVSPLHF. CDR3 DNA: TGTGCCAGCAGCTTACAGGGACAGGGAGTTTCACCCCTCCACTTT.

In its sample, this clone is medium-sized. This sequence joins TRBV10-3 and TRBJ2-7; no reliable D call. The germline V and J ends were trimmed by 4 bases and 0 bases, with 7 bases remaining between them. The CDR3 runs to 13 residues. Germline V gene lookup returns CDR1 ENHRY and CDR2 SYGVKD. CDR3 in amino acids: CAISGRISYEQYF. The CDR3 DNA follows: TGTGCCATCAGTGGGCGGATCTCCTACGAGCAGTACTTC.

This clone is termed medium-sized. The CDR3 protein is CASSYRGRSPLHF. The CDR3 coding sequence is TGTGCCAGCAGTTACAGGGGGCGGTCACCCCTCCACTTT. The chain carries TRBV28 and TRBJ1-6; 9 positions agree with TRBD1. There are 13 residues in the CDR3. The trim removed 4 bases at V and 10 bases at J, leaving 2 bases unmatched. In germline, CDR1 is MDHEN, CDR2 SYDVKM.

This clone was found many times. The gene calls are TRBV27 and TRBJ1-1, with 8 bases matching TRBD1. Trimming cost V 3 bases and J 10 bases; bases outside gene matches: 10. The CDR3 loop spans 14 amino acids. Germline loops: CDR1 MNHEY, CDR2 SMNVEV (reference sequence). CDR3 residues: CASSLRQGAKRAFF. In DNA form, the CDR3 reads TGTGCCAGCAGTTTGAGGCAGGGGGCAAAGCGAGCTTTCTTT.

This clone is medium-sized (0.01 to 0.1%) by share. The CDR3 loop reads CASSQGADTDTQYF. The CDR3 nucleotides are TGTGCCAGCAGCCAGGGGGCCGACACAGATACGCAGTATTTT. V usage is TRBV6-2 or TRBV6-3 and J usage is TRBJ2-3, with 8 bases fitting TRBD1. Unmatched junction bases numbered 4, after V lost 6 bases and J lost 2 bases. Germline loops: CDR1 MNHEY, CDR2 SVGEGT. The CDR3 is 14 residues long.

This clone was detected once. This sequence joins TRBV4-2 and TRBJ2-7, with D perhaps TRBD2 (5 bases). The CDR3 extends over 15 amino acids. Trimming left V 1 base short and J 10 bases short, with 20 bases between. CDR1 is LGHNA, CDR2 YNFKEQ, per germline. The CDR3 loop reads CASSQGDGGSYGQYF. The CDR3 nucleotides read TGTGCCAGCAGCCAAGGGGATGGAGGATCCTACGGTCAGTACTTC.

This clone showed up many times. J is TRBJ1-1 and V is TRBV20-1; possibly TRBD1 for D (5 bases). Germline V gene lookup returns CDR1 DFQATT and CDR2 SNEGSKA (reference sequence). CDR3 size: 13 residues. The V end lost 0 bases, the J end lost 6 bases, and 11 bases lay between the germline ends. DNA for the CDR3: TGCAGTGCTAGAGAGCCGGTGGGGGCTGAAGCTTTCTTT. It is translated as CSAREPVGAEAFF.

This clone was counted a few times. The CDR3 reads CASSPWTGIGELFF. The CDR3 DNA is TGTGCCAGCAGTCCCTGGACAGGTATCGGGGAGCTGTTTTTT. The chain uses TRBV27 and TRBJ2-2; 7 nucleotides align to TRBD1. Germline CDR1 is MNHEY and CDR2 is SMNVEV (reference sequence). The CDR3 is made up of 14 amino acids. With V trimmed by 5 bases and J by 7 bases, 7 bases remained unmatched.

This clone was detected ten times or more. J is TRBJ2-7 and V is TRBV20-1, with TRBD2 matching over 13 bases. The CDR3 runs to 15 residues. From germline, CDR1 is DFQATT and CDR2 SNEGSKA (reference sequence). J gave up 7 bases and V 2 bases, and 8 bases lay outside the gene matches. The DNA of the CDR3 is TGCAGTGCTAGACCTAGACTAGCGGGAGGAGGGGAGCAGTACTTC. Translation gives CSARPRLAGGGEQYF.

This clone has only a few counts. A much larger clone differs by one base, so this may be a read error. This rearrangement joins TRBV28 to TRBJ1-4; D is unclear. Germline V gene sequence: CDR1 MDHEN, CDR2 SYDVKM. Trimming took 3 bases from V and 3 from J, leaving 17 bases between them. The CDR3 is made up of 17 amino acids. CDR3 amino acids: CASSLSRSQGSNEKLFF. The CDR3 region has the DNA TGTGCCAGCAGTTTGTCCAGGTCTCAAGGATCTAATGAAAAACTGTTTTTT.

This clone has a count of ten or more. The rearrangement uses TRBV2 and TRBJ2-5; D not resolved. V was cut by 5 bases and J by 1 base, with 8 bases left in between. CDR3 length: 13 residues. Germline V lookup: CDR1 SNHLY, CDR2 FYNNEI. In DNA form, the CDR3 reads TGTGCCAGCAGTCGAGACTTCCAAGAGACCCAGTACTTC. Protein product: CASSRDFQETQYF.

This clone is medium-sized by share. For the CDR3, the DNA is TGTGCCAGCAGTTCGGACAGACAGACCGGGGAGCTGTTTTTT. It yields the protein CASSSDRQTGELFF. The V gene is TRBV6-4, the J gene TRBJ2-2, with D possibly TRBD1 on 6 matching bases. V shed 5 bases and J shed 5 bases, with 12 bases lying between them. The germline V gene encodes CDR1 MRHNA and CDR2 SNTAGT. The CDR3 extends over 14 amino acids.

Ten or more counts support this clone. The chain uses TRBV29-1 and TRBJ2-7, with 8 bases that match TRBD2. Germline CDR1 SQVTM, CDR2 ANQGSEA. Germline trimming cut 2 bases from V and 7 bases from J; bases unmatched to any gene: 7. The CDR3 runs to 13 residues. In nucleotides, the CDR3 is TGCAGCGTTGAAAGCGGGGGCTTTGGGGAGCAGTACTTC. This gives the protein CSVESGGFGEQYF.

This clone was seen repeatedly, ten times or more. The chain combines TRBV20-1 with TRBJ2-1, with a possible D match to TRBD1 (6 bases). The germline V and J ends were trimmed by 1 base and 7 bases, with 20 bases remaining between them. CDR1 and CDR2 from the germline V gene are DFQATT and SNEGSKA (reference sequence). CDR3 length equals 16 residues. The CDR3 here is CSARGGSYRVGNEQFF. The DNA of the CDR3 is TGCAGTGCTAGAGGAGGGAGTTACAGGGTTGGTAATGAGCAGTTCTTC.

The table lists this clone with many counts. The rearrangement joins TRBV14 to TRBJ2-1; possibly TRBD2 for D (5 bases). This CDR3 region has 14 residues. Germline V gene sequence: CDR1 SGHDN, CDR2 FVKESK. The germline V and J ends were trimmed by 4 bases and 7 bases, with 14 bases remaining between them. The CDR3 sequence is CASSPGRPGNEQFF. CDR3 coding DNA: TGTGCCAGCAGCCCCGGCAGGCCGGGAAATGAGCAGTTCTTC. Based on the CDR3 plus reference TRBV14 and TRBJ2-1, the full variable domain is EAGVTQFPSHSVIEKGQTVTLRCDPISGHDNLYWYRRVMGKEIKFLLHFVKESKQDESGMPNNRFLAERTGGTYSTLKVQPAELEDSGVYFCASSPGRPGNEQFFGPGTRLTVL.

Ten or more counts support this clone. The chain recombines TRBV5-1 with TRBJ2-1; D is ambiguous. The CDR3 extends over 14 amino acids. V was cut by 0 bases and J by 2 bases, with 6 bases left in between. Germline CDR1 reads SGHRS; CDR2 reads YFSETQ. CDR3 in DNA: TGCGCCAGCAGCTTGGCACGGCCCTACAATGAGCAGTTCTTC. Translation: CASSLARPYNEQFF.

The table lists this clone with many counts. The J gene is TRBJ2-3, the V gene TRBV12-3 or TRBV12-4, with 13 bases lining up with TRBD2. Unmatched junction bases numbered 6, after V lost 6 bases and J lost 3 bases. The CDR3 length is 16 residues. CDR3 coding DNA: TGTGCCAGCAGGTGGACTAGCGGGAGCGATACAGATACGCAGTATTTT. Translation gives CASRWTSGSDTDTQYF.

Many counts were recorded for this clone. CDR3 sequence reads: CASSLGTGGLNEQYF. CDR3 in DNA: TGTGCCAGCAGTTTAGGGACAGGGGGCTTGAACGAGCAGTACTTC. The gene calls are TRBV28 and TRBJ2-7; 12 nucleotides agree with TRBD1. CDR3 length: 15 residues. The germline V gene has CDR1 MDHEN and CDR2 SYDVKM. V lost 2 bases to trimming and J lost 5 bases; unmatched junction nucleotides: 4.